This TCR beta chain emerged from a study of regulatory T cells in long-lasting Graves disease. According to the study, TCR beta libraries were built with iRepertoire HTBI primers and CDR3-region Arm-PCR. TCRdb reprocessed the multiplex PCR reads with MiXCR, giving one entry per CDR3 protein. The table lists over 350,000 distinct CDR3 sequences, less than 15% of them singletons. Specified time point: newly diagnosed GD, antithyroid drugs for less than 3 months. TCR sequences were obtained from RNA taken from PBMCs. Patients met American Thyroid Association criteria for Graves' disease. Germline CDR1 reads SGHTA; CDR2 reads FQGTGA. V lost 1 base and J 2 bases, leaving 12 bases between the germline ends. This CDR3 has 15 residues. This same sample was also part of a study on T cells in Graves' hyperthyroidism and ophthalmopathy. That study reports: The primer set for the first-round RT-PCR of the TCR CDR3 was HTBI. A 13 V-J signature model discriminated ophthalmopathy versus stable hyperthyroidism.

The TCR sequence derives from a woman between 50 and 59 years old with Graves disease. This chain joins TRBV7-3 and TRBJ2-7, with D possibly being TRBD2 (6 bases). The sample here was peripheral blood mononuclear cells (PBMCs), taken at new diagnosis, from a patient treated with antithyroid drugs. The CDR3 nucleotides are TGTGCCAGCAGCTTAATGGCCGGGAGCGCCTACGAGCAGTACTTC. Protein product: CASSLMAGSAYEQYF. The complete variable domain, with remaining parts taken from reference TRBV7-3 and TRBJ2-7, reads GAGVSQTPSNKVTEKGKYVELRCDPISGHTALYWYRQSLGQGPEFLIYFQGTGAADDSGLPNDRFFAVRPEGSVSTLKIQRTERGDSAVYLCASSLMAGSAYEQYFGPGTRLTVT.